The entry below gives a single TCR beta chain sequence along with its context. No antigen is known for it. This CDR3 has 13 residues. V lost 6 bases, J lost 1 base, and 10 bases lay in between. The germline V gene encodes CDR1 SGHTA and CDR2 FQGNSA. Using immunoSEQ multiplex PCR, the repertoire was profiled, and TCRdb retains in-frame clones only, with some absent. The profile covers thousands of clones, with less than 90% appearing a single time and around 3% taken by the ten largest. This entry is derived from a study of chemoradiotherapy in HPV16-positive cancers. About the study: Functional T-cell assays on a couple of HPV16-positive patients' cells defined candidate HPV-specific clones and common TCR motifs.

Over chemoradiotherapy, repertoires were sampled more than once. Broader study findings: For HPV16-positive patients, expanding HPV-responsive T cells associated with longer recurrence-free survival. Non-HPV-specific T cells did not expand in tumors during treatment, whereas candidate HPV-specific clones and E7-related motifs did.

This receptor was taken from a human donor with HPV-associated anogenital cancer. The specimen comprised tumor tissue, sampled from a patient who underwent chemoradiotherapy. The chain links TRBV7-2 to TRBJ2-7; D may be TRBD1 (6 bases). CDR3 nucleotides: TGTGCCAGCAGATCACAGGGTTCCTACGAGCAGTACTTC. Translation gives CASRSQGSYEQYF.